Shown below are 5 T cell receptor beta chains from a single sample sequenced in a study of Ad26.COV2.S vaccination and SARS-CoV-2 variants. Specified treatment: some 20 received Ad26.COV2.S at low or high dose, single or two shots; several received placebo; per-sample allocation not given. Samples were taken on day 63 after the first vaccine or placebo injection. The method was immunoSEQ multiplex PCR; TCRdb's version includes in-frame clones alone and lacks a portion of them. The sample holds some 460,000 clones, 89% seen once. The sample in question was peripheral blood, obtained in a trial of Ad26.COV2.S vaccine versus placebo. The receptor source for this set is a person between 18 and 65 years old who received the Ad26.COV2.S COVID-19 vaccine or a placebo.

J is TRBJ1-1 and V is TRBV5-1, with D unresolved. The germline V and J ends were trimmed by 8 bases and 1 base, with 12 bases remaining between them. The V gene's germline CDR1 is SGHRS and CDR2 YFSETQ. The CDR3 is 13 residues long. DNA of the CDR3: TGCGCCAGTAACAGAGAGGGGAACACTGAAGCTTTCTTT. Amino acids: CASNREGNTEAFF.

The chain recombines TRBV19 with TRBJ2-1, with 8 bases fitting TRBD2. CDR3 length equals 14 residues. Germline assignment: CDR1 LNHDA and CDR2 SQIVND (reference sequence). Germline trimming cut 9 bases from V and 6 bases from J; bases unmatched to any gene: 10. CDR3 in DNA: TGTGCCAGCTTAAGCGGGGGAGGGCGCAATGAGCAGTTCTTC. Protein: CASLSGGGRNEQFF.

CDR3: CAINNRGSHEQYF. The DNA of the CDR3 is TGTGCCATCAATAACAGGGGTAGTCACGAGCAGTACTTC. The gene calls are TRBV10-3 and TRBJ2-7; the match to TRBD1 covers 7 bases. J lost 5 bases, V lost 7 bases, and 8 bases had no gene match. CDR1 ENHRY and CDR2 SYGVKD come from the germline V gene. The CDR3 has 13 residues.

This chain joins TRBV6-2 or TRBV6-3 and TRBJ1-2, with TRBD1 matching 7 bases. V lost 2 bases and J lost 4; bases outside the gene matches: 1. The CDR3 totals 13 residues. Germline lookup yields CDR1 MNHEY and CDR2 SVGEGT. Written as DNA, the CDR3 is TGTGCCAGCAGTTACGACAGGGCCTATGGCTACACCTTC. This gives the protein CASSYDRAYGYTF.

The gene calls are TRBV6-2 or TRBV6-3 and TRBJ2-1; 9 bases are shared with TRBD2. CDR1 is MNHEY and CDR2 is SVGEGT in the germline V gene. The CDR3 length is 20 residues. The V gene end was trimmed by 0 bases and the J gene end by 3 bases; junction bases not matched to a gene: 15. The CDR3 sequence: CASSYSFSNSGGRGYNEQFF. Written as DNA, the CDR3 is TGTGCCAGCAGTTACTCTTTTTCTAATAGCGGGGGCCGCGGCTACAATGAGCAGTTCTTC.